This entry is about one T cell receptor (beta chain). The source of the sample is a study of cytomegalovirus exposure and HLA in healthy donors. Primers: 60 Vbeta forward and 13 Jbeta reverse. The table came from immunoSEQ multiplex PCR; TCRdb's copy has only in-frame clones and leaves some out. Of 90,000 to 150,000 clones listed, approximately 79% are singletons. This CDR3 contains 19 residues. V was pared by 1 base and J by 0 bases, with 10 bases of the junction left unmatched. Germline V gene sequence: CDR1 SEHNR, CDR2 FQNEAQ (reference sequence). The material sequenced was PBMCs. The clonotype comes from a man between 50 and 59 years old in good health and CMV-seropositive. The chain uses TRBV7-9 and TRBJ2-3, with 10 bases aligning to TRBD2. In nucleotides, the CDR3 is TGTGCCAGCAGCTTAGGTCGGACTAGCGGCAGGGCTAGCACAGATACGCAGTATTTT. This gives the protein CASSLGRTSGRASTDTQYF. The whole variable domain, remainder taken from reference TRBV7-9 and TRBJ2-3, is DTGVSQNPRHKITKRGQNVTFRCDPISEHNRLYWYRQTLGQGPEFLTYFQNEAQLEKSRLLSDRFSAERPKGSFSTLEIQRTEQGDSAMYLCASSLGRTSGRASTDTQYFGPGTRLTVL.